Listed below are T cell receptor beta chains from one sample, sequenced in a study of blood T cells in healthy people across ages. Via MiXCR, TCRdb re-called the 5' RACE reads, giving one row per CDR3 protein. The repertoire has hundreds of thousands of distinct CDR3 sequences, about 56% of them found once; the top ten carry around a quarter. The sample was blood. These receptors originate from a man between 40 and 49 years old in good health. CDR3s leave out the opening cysteine and the closing phenylalanine or tryptophan.

J gene: TRBJ1-1; V gene: TRBV4-3; CDR3 protein: ASSPSLVNTEAF
J gene: TRBJ2-3; V gene: TRBV7-2; CDR3 protein: ASSPGRGIWDTQY
J gene: TRBJ1-2; V gene: TRBV29-1; CDR3 protein: SVEGTGGQTFTYGYT
J gene: .; V gene: TRBV3-1; CDR3 protein: ASSQEGPENIQY
J gene: TRBJ2-1; V gene: TRBV29-1; CDR3 protein: SVEGYSQGDYNEQF
J gene: TRBJ2-3; V gene: TRBV6-2/TRBV6-3; CDR3 protein: ASSPQEGAHDTQY
J gene: TRBJ1-2; V gene: TRBV20-1; CDR3 protein: SARDLRGSYGYT
J gene: TRBJ2-7; V gene: TRBV5-5; CDR3 protein: ASSKIAGGHSYEQY
J gene: TRBJ1-1; V gene: TRBV20-1; CDR3 protein: SARGEGQGGTEAF
J gene: TRBJ2-2; V gene: TRBV7-2; CDR3 protein: ASSLLRTTRTGELF
J gene: TRBJ2-5; V gene: TRBV27; CDR3 protein: ASSQGYSGSQY
J gene: TRBJ2-1; V gene: TRBV5-1; CDR3 protein: ASSTRDRGRQF
J gene: .; V gene: TRBV6-2/TRBV6-3; CDR3 protein: ASSYGTSGSDEQY
J gene: TRBJ1-5; V gene: TRBV2; CDR3 protein: ASRTGVQPQH
J gene: TRBJ2-5; V gene: TRBV5-1; CDR3 protein: ASGRGQGGETQY
J gene: TRBJ1-4; V gene: TRBV25-1; CDR3 protein: ASSRATGEKLF
J gene: TRBJ2-7; V gene: TRBV4-1; CDR3 protein: ASSQIDVAYEQY
J gene: TRBJ1-5; V gene: TRBV7-2; CDR3 protein: ASSLDGTGVGNQPQH
J gene: TRBJ1-2; V gene: TRBV29-1; CDR3 protein: SVEDGRAGYLANYGYT
J gene: TRBJ1-2; V gene: TRBV5-1; CDR3 protein: ASSSGTIPSAMGNYGYT
J gene: TRBJ2-7; V gene: TRBV20-1; CDR3 protein: SARMINRVYEQY
J gene: TRBJ1-2; V gene: TRBV6-1; CDR3 protein: ASTLRDRSYGYT
J gene: TRBJ2-7; V gene: TRBV19; CDR3 protein: ASSMWGGSYEQY
J gene: TRBJ2-3; V gene: TRBV29-1; CDR3 protein: SVVGLGEDTDTQY
J gene: TRBJ2-1; V gene: TRBV3-1; CDR3 protein: ASSHSSGGSFPRGQF
J gene: TRBJ1-1; V gene: TRBV7-2; CDR3 protein: ASSSTYTEAF
J gene: TRBJ1-2; V gene: TRBV20-1; CDR3 protein: SANEGGNGYT
J gene: TRBJ2-3; V gene: TRBV20-1; CDR3 protein: SASAGIYTDTQY
J gene: TRBJ2-6; V gene: TRBV28; CDR3 protein: ASSPGTISGANVLT
J gene: TRBJ2-2; V gene: TRBV19; CDR3 protein: ASIVGTELF
J gene: TRBJ2-1; V gene: TRBV7-9; CDR3 protein: ASRGPKSNEQF
J gene: TRBJ2-3; V gene: TRBV25-1; CDR3 protein: ASSDAGVITDTQY
J gene: TRBJ1-4; V gene: TRBV5-1; CDR3 protein: ASSRIGQSNEKLF
J gene: TRBJ2-5; V gene: TRBV3-1; CDR3 protein: ASSQDGTPQETQY
J gene: TRBJ2-1; V gene: TRBV4-3; CDR3 protein: ASSQENRDNEQF
J gene: TRBJ2-7; V gene: TRBV11-3; CDR3 protein: ASSQGQEQY
J gene: .; V gene: TRBV29-1; CDR3 protein: SVPRGTGRETQY
J gene: TRBJ1-1; V gene: TRBV4-1; CDR3 protein: ASSQEGQGGGARAF
J gene: TRBJ2-3; V gene: TRBV28; CDR3 protein: ASSGPGQGARQGTDTQY
J gene: TRBJ1-2; V gene: TRBV5-1; CDR3 protein: ASSPGQGFGSNYGYT
J gene: TRBJ2-7; V gene: TRBV20-1; CDR3 protein: SASAAGTAGEQY
J gene: TRBJ2-5; V gene: TRBV5-4; CDR3 protein: ASSLLEVETQY
J gene: TRBJ2-1; V gene: TRBV7-2; CDR3 protein: ASSLAPLSGGGWF
J gene: TRBJ2-1; V gene: TRBV7-8; CDR3 protein: ASMTSGSEQF
J gene: TRBJ2-7; V gene: TRBV7-9; CDR3 protein: ASSLTRREQY
J gene: .; V gene: TRBV28; CDR3 protein: ASSYSPGTGGSYEQY
J gene: TRBJ1-1; V gene: TRBV20-1; CDR3 protein: SALGGTGEAF
J gene: TRBJ1-1; V gene: TRBV20-1; CDR3 protein: TPGARAF
J gene: TRBJ2-5; V gene: TRBV7-3; CDR3 protein: ASSLTNRQETQY
J gene: TRBJ2-2; V gene: TRBV14; CDR3 protein: ASSQEILTSGNTGELF
J gene: TRBJ2-5; V gene: TRBV5-1; CDR3 protein: TSSLVGAGKAETQY
J gene: TRBJ2-1; V gene: TRBV6-2/TRBV6-3; CDR3 protein: ASSYSSGTSGSPASSYNEQF